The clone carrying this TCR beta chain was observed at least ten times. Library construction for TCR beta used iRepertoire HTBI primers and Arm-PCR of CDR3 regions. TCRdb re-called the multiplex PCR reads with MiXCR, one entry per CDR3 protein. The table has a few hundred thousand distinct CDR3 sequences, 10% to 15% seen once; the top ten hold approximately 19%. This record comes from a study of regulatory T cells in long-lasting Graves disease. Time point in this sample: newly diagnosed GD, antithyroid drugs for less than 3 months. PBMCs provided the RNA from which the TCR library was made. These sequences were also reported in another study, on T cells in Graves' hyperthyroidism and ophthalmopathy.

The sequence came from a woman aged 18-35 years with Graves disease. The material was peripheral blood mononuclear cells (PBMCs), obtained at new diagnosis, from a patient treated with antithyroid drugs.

The CDR3 protein is CASSVGQYGYTF. CDR3 DNA sequence: TGTGCCAGCAGTGTGGGCCAATATGGCTACACCTTC. The rearrangement joins TRBV2 to TRBJ1-2; unclear D gene. V lost 4 bases and J lost 5, with 8 bases in between. The CDR3 sequence is 12 residues long. The V gene's germline CDR1 is SNHLY and CDR2 FYNNEI.